These T cell receptor beta chains were read from a single sample in a study of blood T cell repertoires in COVID-19. Assay used: immunoSEQ multiplex PCR; TCRdb lists only in-frame clones, some missing. Of 77,000 or so clones listed, about 70% are singletons. Sample: peripheral blood. The receptors here all came from a woman of 80 years or more with active or convalescent COVID-19. The CDR3 runs from the conserved cysteine through the conserved F or W. The order of the fields is clone size, V gene, J gene, D gene, CDR3 DNA, CDR3 protein. The D gene is left open where the match is weak. Clone size is shown for a subset of rows, as once, few, many or a class of expanded clone.

>NA|TRBV9|TRBJ1-6|NA
TGTGCCAGCAGTAACGCGCCCCATAATTCACCCCTCCACTTT
CASSNAPHNSPLHF
>NA|TRBV10-3|TRBJ1-4|NA
TGTGCCATCAGGTCCGATGGGGGGAAGAATGAAAAACTGTTTTTT
CAIRSDGGKNEKLFF
>NA|TRBV5-1|TRBJ1-6|NA
TGCGCCAGCAGCTCCGGACAGAGAAATTCACCCCTCCACTTT
CASSSGQRNSPLHF
>NA|TRBV7-9|TRBJ1-2|NA
TGTGCCAGCAGCTTGAGTAGCAGTACCGGGGGGGCTGGCTACACCTTC
CASSLSSSTGGAGYTF
>few|TRBV30|TRBJ2-3|TRBD2
TGTGCCTGGAGTGGGACTAGCGGCCCAGATACGCAGTATTTT
CAWSGTSGPDTQYF
>NA|TRBV9|TRBJ2-3|TRBD2
TGTGCCAGCGGCCCACTAGCGGGGGCCGGGGATACGCAGTATTTT
CASGPLAGAGDTQYF
>NA|TRBV7-8|TRBJ2-1|TRBD2
TGTGCCAGTGGGCGGGGGGGCTTGGATGAGCAGTTCTTC
CASGRGGLDEQFF
>once|TRBV6-2/TRBV6-3|TRBJ2-7|NA
TGTGCCAGCAGTTACCTCGGGACTGGATCCTACGAGCAGTACTTC
CASSYLGTGSYEQYF
>NA|TRBV7-2|TRBJ2-5|NA
TGTGCCAGCAGCTTAGTCTCCAGGGGCGGTGAGACCCAGTACTTC
CASSLVSRGGETQYF
>NA|TRBV27|TRBJ2-4|TRBD2
TGTGCCAGCAGTCCCTCGGGGGGGGCCGCCTCACGGGACATTCAGTACTTC
CASSPSGGAASRDIQYF
>NA|TRBV7-9|TRBJ2-7|TRBD1
TGTGCCAGCAGTTTTAACGGGGCAGGGGGCGAGCAGTACTTC
CASSFNGAGGEQYF
>few|TRBV9|TRBJ2-7|TRBD1
TGTGCCAGCAGTGTCGGGACAGGGGTAAGCTCTGTGCAGTACTTC
CASSVGTGVSSVQYF
>NA|TRBV29-1|TRBJ2-7|NA
TGCAGCGTTGAAGAAGGGGTCCGCGAGCAGTACTTC
CSVEEGVREQYF
>few|TRBV28|TRBJ1-5|TRBD1
TGTGCCAGCAGATCCCCGGGACAGGGGCAGCCCCAGCATTTT
CASRSPGQGQPQHF
>NA|TRBV7-2|TRBJ1-1|NA
TGTGCCAGCAGCTTAGTTGCGGGCAGGGGCCTGGGCACTGAAGCTTTCTTT
CASSLVAGRGLGTEAFF
>once|TRBV5-6|TRBJ1-6|NA
TGTGCCAGCAGCTTGGCTACAGGGAACTCACCCCTCCACTTT
CASSLATGNSPLHF
>NA|TRBV6-4|TRBJ1-6|NA
TGTGCCAGCGCCGAGACAGAAAATTCACCCCTCCACTTT
CASAETENSPLHF
>NA|TRBV5-1|TRBJ2-3|TRBD1
TGCGCCAGCAGCTGGGACAGGGGTTCAGATACGCAGTATTTT
CASSWDRGSDTQYF
>NA|TRBV7-2|TRBJ2-4|NA
TGTGCCAGCAGCTTATCACAGAACAACATTCAGTACTTC
CASSLSQNNIQYF
>NA|TRBV2|TRBJ1-2|TRBD1
TGTGCCAGTGGGACAGGGAATGGCTACACCTTC
CASGTGNGYTF
>once|TRBV10-3|TRBJ2-5|NA
TGTGCCATCAGTGAGTTTAGCGGTGCAAAAGAGACCCAGTACTTC
CAISEFSGAKETQYF
>NA|TRBV14|TRBJ2-7|TRBD2
TGTGCCAGCAGCCGTCAGGGAACTAGCGTTCTTAACCTCTACGAGCAGTACTTC
CASSRQGTSVLNLYEQYF
>NA|TRBV30|TRBJ2-1|NA
TGTGCCTGGAGTGAATATCCTAGAGGGAATGAGCAGTTCTTC
CAWSEYPRGNEQFF
>few|TRBV5-8|TRBJ2-2|NA
TGTGCCAGCAGCCCGTACGCGAGCGGGGAGCTGTTTTTT
CASSPYASGELFF
>NA|TRBV9|TRBJ1-2|TRBD1
TGTGCCAGCAGCCGAGGTGACAGGGGGTATGGCTACACCTTC
CASSRGDRGYGYTF
>NA|TRBV5-1|TRBJ1-2|TRBD1
TGCGCCAGCAGCTTGGATGGACAGGGAATGTATGGCTACACCTTC
CASSLDGQGMYGYTF
>NA|TRBV6-2/TRBV6-3|TRBJ2-3|NA
TGTGCCAGCAGTTACCAGGGCACAGATACGCAGTATTTT
CASSYQGTDTQYF
>NA|TRBV6-5|TRBJ1-6|TRBD1
TGTGCCAGCAGTCGGACAGGGGATAATAATTCACCCCTCCACTTT
CASSRTGDNNSPLHF
>NA|TRBV5-4|TRBJ2-3|TRBD1
TGTGCCAGCAGCTTAGGACAGGGGAGAGATACGCAGTATTTT
CASSLGQGRDTQYF
>NA|TRBV4-3|TRBJ1-4|NA
TGCGCCAGCAGCCAAGATTCGGCACGGACGGGGGAAAAACTGTTTTTT
CASSQDSARTGEKLFF
>few|TRBV9|TRBJ1-1|NA
TGTGCCAGCAGCGTACAGGGTCACACTGAAGCTTTCTTT
CASSVQGHTEAFF
>NA|TRBV9|TRBJ2-2|TRBD1
TGTGCCAGCAGCGTATCTTCGGTCGACAGGGCCTCGAACACCGGGGAGCTGTTTTTT
CASSVSSVDRASNTGELFF
>NA|TRBV5-6|TRBJ2-1|TRBD1
TGTGCCAGCAGCTTGGGCTACAGGGGCAATGAGCAGTTCTTC
CASSLGYRGNEQFF
>once|TRBV19|TRBJ2-1|NA
TGTGCCACCGTTGGGGGCGGACAGGAGCAGTTCTTC
CATVGGGQEQFF
>NA|TRBV5-1|TRBJ2-3|NA
TGCGCCAGCAGCTTGAACCAGGGGACAGATACGCAGTATTTT
CASSLNQGTDTQYF
>NA|TRBV3-1/TRBV3-2|TRBJ1-1|NA
TGTGCCAGCAGCCCCGATAGGGGGAGGGACACTGAAGCTTTCTTT
CASSPDRGRDTEAFF
>few|TRBV3-1/TRBV3-2|TRBJ2-3|TRBD1
TGTGCCAGCAGCCAATCATTGAAAAAGGGACAGGGGGCAGGTTGTCCCAGTAGATACGCAGTATTT
CASSQSLKKGQGAGCPSRYAVF
>NA|TRBV2|TRBJ2-3|NA
TGTGCCAGCAGCCCTAGAACCTCAACGATCACAGATACGCAGTATTTT
CASSPRTSTITDTQYF
>NA|TRBV24-1|TRBJ1-5|TRBD1
TGTGCCACCAGTGGTATGGGACAGGGGCCCCATCAGCCCCAGCATTTT
CATSGMGQGPHQPQHF
>NA|TRBV20-1|TRBJ1-1|TRBD1
TGCAGTGCTAGTGGGGCCGGGACAGGGGGCAACACTGAAGCTTTCTTT
CSASGAGTGGNTEAFF
>NA|TRBV7-9|TRBJ2-7|NA
TGTGCCAGCAGCTTAGAGACAGAATACGAGCAGTACTTC
CASSLETEYEQYF
>once|TRBV7-2|TRBJ2-7|TRBD1
TGTGCCAGCAGCATCAGGACAGGGGGTGAATCCTACGAGCAGTACTTC
CASSIRTGGESYEQYF